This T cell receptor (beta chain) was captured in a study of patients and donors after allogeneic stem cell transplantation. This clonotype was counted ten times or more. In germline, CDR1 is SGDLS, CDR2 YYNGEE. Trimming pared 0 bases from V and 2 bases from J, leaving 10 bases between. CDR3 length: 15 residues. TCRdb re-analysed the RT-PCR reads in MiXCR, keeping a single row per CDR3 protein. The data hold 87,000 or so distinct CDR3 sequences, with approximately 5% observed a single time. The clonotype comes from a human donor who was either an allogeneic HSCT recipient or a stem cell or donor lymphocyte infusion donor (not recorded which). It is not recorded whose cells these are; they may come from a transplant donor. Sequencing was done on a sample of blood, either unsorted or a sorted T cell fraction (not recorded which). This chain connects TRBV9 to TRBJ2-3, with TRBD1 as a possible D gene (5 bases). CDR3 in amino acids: CASSVAVGDTDTQYF. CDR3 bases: TGTGCCAGCAGCGTAGCGGTAGGGGACACAGATACGCAGTATTTT.